A single sample gave rise to the 25 T cell receptor beta chains below, sequenced in a study of cytomegalovirus exposure and HLA in healthy donors. The PCR was carried out with 60 Vbeta primers and 13 Jbeta primers. Generated by immunoSEQ multiplex PCR, the TCRdb table keeps only in-frame clones and is missing some. The sample consists of 35,000 to 45,000 clones, approximately 74% of them appearing once. The sequenced material came from PBMCs. These receptors were taken from a man aged 25-45 years in good health and CMV-seronegative.

This clone was observed a single time. The chain carries TRBV28 and TRBJ2-1; TRBD1 agrees at 9 bases. Germline V gene sequence: CDR1 MDHEN, CDR2 SYDVKM. This CDR3 is 14 amino acids long. The junction had 4 bases not matched to a gene; V was cut back by 5 bases and J by 5 bases. Here the CDR3 reads CASSTGQGNNEQFF. CDR3 nucleotides: TGTGCCAGCAGTACTGGACAGGGGAACAATGAGCAGTTCTTC. Full variable domain (missing parts from reference TRBV28 and TRBJ2-1): DVKVTQSSRYLVKRTGEKVFLECVQDMDHENMFWYRQDPGLGLRLIYFSYDVKMKEKGDIPEGYSVSREKKERFSLILESASTNQTSMYLCASSTGQGNNEQFFGPGTRLTVL.

The rearrangement links TRBV5-1 to TRBJ2-5; a possible D gene is TRBD2 (6 bases). Trimming took off 4 bases at V and 0 bases at J, with 10 bases between the two ends. The CDR3 has 14 amino acids. The germline V gene has CDR1 SGHRS and CDR2 YFSETQ. The DNA of the CDR3 is TGCGCCAGCAGCCTCCTAGCGAACCAAGAGACCCAGTACTTC. This gives the protein CASSLLANQETQYF.

In its sample, this clone was seen once. This rearrangement joins TRBV29-1 to TRBJ2-1, with 10 bases lining up with TRBD1. Germline CDR1 SQVTM, CDR2 ANQGSEA. The CDR3 covers 14 residues. V shed 2 bases and J 9 bases; nucleotides not matched to a gene: 7. This chain's CDR3 is CSVEKTGGKAEQFF. The CDR3, as DNA: TGCAGCGTTGAAAAGACAGGGGGCAAGGCTGAGCAGTTCTTC.

This chain joins TRBV18 and TRBJ1-2; 9 bases map to TRBD1. V lost 3 bases and J lost 6; bases outside the gene matches: 5. Germline CDR1 is KGHSH and CDR2 is LQKENI. CDR3 length: 14 amino acids. Here the CDR3 reads CASSPITGGDGYTF. In DNA, the CDR3 is TGTGCCAGCTCACCGATCACAGGGGGCGATGGCTACACCTTC.

This clone came up a few times. The genes are TRBV6-5 and TRBJ1-5, with D tentatively TRBD1 (5 bases). The CDR3 contains 14 residues. Trimming took 6 bases from V and 6 from J, leaving 15 bases between them. Per germline, CDR1 MNHEY and CDR2 SVGAGI. The CDR3 bases are TGTGCCAGCAGCCCTAGTAGGGGCTTTCAGCCCCAGCATTTT. Amino acids: CASSPSRGFQPQHF.

The chain joins TRBV18 to TRBJ2-7, with 7 bases fitting TRBD2. Trimming at V came to 1 base and at J to 3 bases, leaving 3 bases not matched to a gene. CDR3 size: 14 residues. Germline V CDR1 and CDR2: KGHSH, LQKENI. CDR3 sequence: CASSPQRGDYEQYF. In DNA, the CDR3 is TGTGCCAGCTCACCACAGCGGGGAGACTACGAGCAGTACTTC.

This clone has a handful of counts. The rearrangement uses TRBV4-1 and TRBJ2-1; 12 nucleotides agree with TRBD2. The V gene's germline CDR1 is MGHRA and CDR2 YSYEKL. The CDR3 spans 15 residues. Trimming took 5 bases from V and 7 from J; bases not matched to a gene: 6. In DNA, the CDR3 is TGCGCCAGCAGCTCCCGACTAGCGGGAGTTAATGAGCAGTTCTTC. It encodes CASSSRLAGVNEQFF.

In its sample, this clone was seen a few times. The chain employs TRBV28 and TRBJ1-5, with D unresolved. V gave up 7 bases and J gave up 3 bases, with 10 bases separating them. The CDR3 runs 13 residues. Germline CDR1 and CDR2: MDHEN and SYDVKM. The CDR3 DNA follows: TGTGCCAGCACCCCCCAGTACAATCAGCCCCAGCATTTT. Translation: CASTPQYNQPQHF.

This clone was picked up a small number of times. The chain is built from TRBV19 and TRBJ2-7; a weak D match, TRBD2 (5 bases). This CDR3 region has 12 residues. The V end was cut by 9 bases, the J end by 0 bases, with 9 bases between. The germline CDR1 and CDR2 sequences are LNHDA and SQIVND (reference sequence). Here the CDR3 DNA reads TGTGCCAGCGGGGAGAGCTCCTACGAGCAGTACTTC. It codes for CASGESSYEQYF.

This clone showed up just a few times. V is TRBV2 and J is TRBJ1-5, with D tentatively TRBD1 (5 bases). The V end was cut by 3 bases, the J end by 7 bases, with 16 bases between. Germline CDR1 reads SNHLY; CDR2 reads FYNNEI. This CDR3 spans 15 amino acids. The CDR3 region is CASSDEAGFWQPQHF. CDR3 in DNA: TGTGCCAGCAGTGATGAGGCAGGGTTTTGGCAGCCCCAGCATTTT.

The chain combines TRBV27 with TRBJ1-3; D is unresolved. The CDR3 contains 13 residues. Trimming stripped 3 bases from V and 3 bases from J, with 6 bases between. Germline CDR1 and CDR2: MNHEY and SMNVEV (reference sequence). DNA of the CDR3: TGTGCCAGCAGTTTGACAATTGGAAACACCATATATTTT. As protein: CASSLTIGNTIYF.

This clone was observed a few times. The chain couples TRBV29-1 to TRBJ2-7; D uncertain. Trimming took 5 bases from V and 2 from J, leaving 4 bases between them. The germline V gene encodes CDR1 SQVTM and CDR2 ANQGSEA. This CDR3 region has 10 residues. CDR3 DNA sequence: TGCAGCGTTCCTGCCTACGAGCAGTACTTC. It yields the protein CSVPAYEQYF.

The rearrangement links TRBV6-1 to TRBJ2-7, with 8 bases fitting TRBD1. Germline V gene sequence: CDR1 MNHNS, CDR2 SASEGT. V gave up 6 bases and J gave up 5 bases; unmatched junction bases: 9. The CDR3 is made up of 14 amino acids. CDR3 in DNA: TGTGCCAGCAGGCCCCCCCAGGGGGCGAACGAGCAGTACTTC. Translating gives CASRPPQGANEQYF.

Points on this clone: At one boundary the junction diverges from the germline segment, which might be a read error. The genes are TRBV4-1 and TRBJ2-3, with 9 bases identical to TRBD2. Per germline, CDR1 MGHRA and CDR2 YSYEKL. The CDR3 length is 16 residues. The CDR3 nucleotides are TGCGCCAGCAGCCTAGCTAGCGGGGCTATCACAAATACGCAGTATTTT. Amino acid sequence: CASSLASGAITNTQYF.

This clone was seen only a few times. V usage is TRBV29-1 and J usage is TRBJ2-1; 8 bases align to TRBD1. CDR1 is SQVTM and CDR2 is ANQGSEA in the germline V gene. This CDR3 is built from 13 residues. Losses at the gene ends were 3 bases for V and 8 bases for J; bases not matched to a gene: 6. This CDR3 is CSVDGTGRHEQFF. CDR3 in DNA: TGCAGCGTTGATGGGACAGGAAGGCATGAGCAGTTCTTC.

This clone was seen more than once but under ten times. The genes are TRBV7-6 and TRBJ1-5, with a tentative D call TRBD1 (6 bases). The CDR3 has 15 amino acids. With 4 bases removed from V and 2 bases from J, the gap between germline ends came to 12 bases. The V gene's germline CDR1 is SGHVS and CDR2 FNYEAQ. The CDR3 here is CASSSGAVGNQPQHF. Written as DNA, the CDR3 is TGTGCCAGCAGCTCAGGGGCAGTTGGCAATCAGCCCCAGCATTTT.

The rearrangement links TRBV15 to TRBJ2-5; 7 bases map to TRBD1. J gave up 4 bases and V 5 bases, and 7 bases lay outside the gene matches. Germline values: CDR1 LNHNV, CDR2 YYDKDF (reference sequence). The CDR3 totals 14 residues. The CDR3 here is CATSALQGSETQYF. In nucleotides, the CDR3 is TGTGCCACCAGCGCATTACAGGGGTCAGAGACCCAGTACTTC.

Details on this clone: Mismatch with germline at one junction end may stem from a read error. The rearrangement uses TRBV5-4 and TRBJ2-7; 14 bases align to TRBD2. Germline values: CDR1 SGHNT, CDR2 YYREEE (reference sequence). This CDR3 comprises 14 residues. CDR3 bases: TGTGCCGGCAGACTAGCGGGAGGGCGCCACGAGCAGTACTTC. As protein: CAGRLAGGRHEQYF.

This chain joins TRBV20-1 and TRBJ1-2, with D perhaps matching TRBD1 (6 bases). Germline V lookup: CDR1 DFQATT, CDR2 SNEGSKA (reference sequence). The CDR3 runs to 11 residues. Trimming removed 5 bases from V and 4 bases from J, with 8 bases in between. CDR3 coding DNA: TGCAGTGCTGAACAGGGCTATGGCTACACCTTC. Translating gives CSAEQGYGYTF.

This clone was found once. The chain joins TRBV29-1 to TRBJ1-2; 9 bases fit TRBD1. Germline V gene lookup returns CDR1 SQVTM and CDR2 ANQGSEA. The J segment lost 4 bases and the V segment lost 6 bases, leaving 6 bases of the junction unmatched. The CDR3 is 13 residues long. The CDR3 nucleotides are TGCAGCGTGAGAGGACAGGGGATCTATGGCTACACCTTC. It specifies CSVRGQGIYGYTF.

This clone was observed a few times. The chain joins TRBV19 to TRBJ2-7; weak D call: TRBD1 (6 bases). This CDR3 has 15 amino acids. V was shortened by 5 bases and J by 6 bases, with 20 bases between the two germline ends. Germline assignment: CDR1 LNHDA and CDR2 SQIVND (reference sequence). The CDR3 DNA is TGTGCCAGTAGTCTCATATTCAGGGGCACTGGCGAGCAGTACTTC. Protein product: CASSLIFRGTGEQYF.

The chain has TRBV28 and TRBJ2-7; D is perhaps TRBD2 (6 bases). V was trimmed by 1 base and J by 3 bases, leaving 19 bases between them. This CDR3 contains 17 residues. Per germline, CDR1 MDHEN and CDR2 SYDVKM. CDR3 nucleotides: TGTGCCAGCAGTTTATTCAGGCAGGCTAGCGCCTACTACGAGCAGTACTTC. Translated, it gives CASSLFRQASAYYEQYF.

This rearrangement joins TRBV27 to TRBJ1-6; a weak D match, TRBD1 (5 bases). This CDR3 spans 14 amino acids. Germline CDR1 MNHEY, CDR2 SMNVEV (reference sequence). Trimming left V 3 bases short and J 7 bases short, with 10 bases between. The CDR3 sequence: CASSFETANSPLHF. The CDR3 nucleotides read TGTGCCAGCAGTTTTGAGACAGCCAATTCACCCCTCCACTTT.

This clone was observed once. The V and J genes are TRBV2 and TRBJ2-7, with 9 bases matching TRBD2. J gave up 3 bases and V 4 bases, and 1 base lay outside the gene matches. The CDR3 is 13 residues long. The germline V gene has CDR1 SNHLY and CDR2 FYNNEI. This chain's CDR3 is CASSGTSVYEQYF. The CDR3 nucleotides are TGTGCCAGCAGTGGGACTAGCGTCTACGAGCAGTACTTC.

DNA for the CDR3: TGCAGTGCTAGAGATCGGATTCAGTACTTC. Amino acid sequence: CSARDRIQYF. The genes are TRBV20-1 and TRBJ2-4; D is unclear. Germline V gives CDR1 DFQATT, CDR2 SNEGSKA (reference sequence). V was trimmed by 0 bases and J by 10 bases, leaving 4 bases between them. The CDR3 loop spans 10 amino acids.